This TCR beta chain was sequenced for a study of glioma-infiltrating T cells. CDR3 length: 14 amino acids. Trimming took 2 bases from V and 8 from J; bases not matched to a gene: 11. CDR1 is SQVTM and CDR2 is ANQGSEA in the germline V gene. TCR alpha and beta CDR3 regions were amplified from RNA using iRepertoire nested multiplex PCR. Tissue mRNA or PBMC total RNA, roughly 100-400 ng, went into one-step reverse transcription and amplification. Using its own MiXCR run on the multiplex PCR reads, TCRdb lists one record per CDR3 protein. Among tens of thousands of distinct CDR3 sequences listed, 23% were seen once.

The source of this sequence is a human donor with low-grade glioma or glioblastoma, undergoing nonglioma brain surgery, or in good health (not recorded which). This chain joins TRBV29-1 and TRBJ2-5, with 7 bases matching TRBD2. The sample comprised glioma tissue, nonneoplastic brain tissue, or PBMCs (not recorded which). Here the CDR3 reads CSVENRGRVRTQYF. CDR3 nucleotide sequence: TGCAGCGTTGAAAATCGCGGGAGAGTACGTACCCAGTACTTC.